This passage covers 8 T cell receptor beta chains from one sample sequenced in a study of Ad26.COV2.S vaccination and SARS-CoV-2 variants. Assay used: immunoSEQ multiplex PCR; TCRdb lists only in-frame clones, some missing. The sample shows hundreds of thousands of clones, about 91% of them seen only once. This sample comprised peripheral blood, obtained after recovery from COVID-19. These receptors originate from a human donor who had recovered from COVID-19.

V usage is TRBV7-9 and J usage is TRBJ1-3; D call uncertain. CDR1 SEHNR and CDR2 FQNEAQ come from the germline V gene (reference sequence). The V gene lost 2 bases and the J gene lost 0 bases, with 14 bases spanning the gap. The CDR3 is 17 amino acids. The CDR3 region has the DNA TGTGCCAGCAGCTTAAATAATAGGGTCGACTCTGGAAACACCATATATTTT. Encoded protein: CASSLNNRVDSGNTIYF. Complete variable domain (other parts from reference TRBV7-9 and TRBJ1-3): DTGVSQNPRHKITKRGQNVTFRCDPISEHNRLYWYRQTLGQGPEFLTYFQNEAQLEKSRLLSDRFSAERPKGSFSTLEIQRTEQGDSAMYLCASSLNNRVDSGNTIYFGEGSWLTVV.

CDR3 DNA sequence: TGTGCCAGCAGTTACCCCGGACAGCCGGGCTACGAGCAGTACTTC. Translation gives CASSYPGQPGYEQYF. V and J are TRBV6-2 or TRBV6-3 and TRBJ2-7; perhaps TRBD1 as D (6 bases). The V gene lost 2 bases and the J gene lost 3 bases, with 14 bases spanning the gap. CDR1 is MNHEY, CDR2 SVGEGT, per germline. There are 15 residues in the CDR3.

The V gene is TRBV5-6, the J gene TRBJ2-5; TRBD2 matches at 10 bases. This CDR3 region has 15 residues. The V gene end was trimmed by 5 bases and the J gene end by 3 bases; junction bases not matched to a gene: 7. The germline V gene has CDR1 SGHDT and CDR2 YYEEEE. CDR3 DNA: TGTGCCAGCAGTCGAATCACTAGCGGGGAAGAGACCCAGTACTTC. Its translation: CASSRITSGEETQYF.

This clone appeared a single time. The rearrangement uses TRBV7-2 and TRBJ2-4; 7 nucleotides align to TRBD1. This CDR3 has 17 amino acids. Germline trimming cut 4 bases from V and 0 bases from J; bases unmatched to any gene: 9. Germline V lookup: CDR1 SGHTA, CDR2 FQGNSA. CDR3 sequence reads: CASSSTGTALAKNIQYF. CDR3 DNA sequence: TGTGCCAGCAGCTCAACCGGGACAGCACTAGCCAAAAACATTCAGTACTTC. Supplemented by reference TRBV7-2 and TRBJ2-4, the full variable domain reads GAGVSQSPSNKVTEKGKDVELRCDPISGHTALYWYRQSLGQGLEFLIYFQGNSAPDKSGLPSDRFSAERTGGSVSTLTIQRTQQEDSAVYLCASSSTGTALAKNIQYFGAGTRLSVL.

V and J are TRBV6-5 and TRBJ2-3; D gene ambiguous. CDR3 length: 13 amino acids. CDR1 and CDR2 (germline): MNHEY, SVGAGI. V lost 7 bases to trimming and J lost 0 bases, with 8 bases between them. The CDR3 is CASKKGSTDTQYF. The CDR3 DNA sequence: TGTGCCAGCAAGAAAGGAAGCACAGATACGCAGTATTTT.

The chain combines TRBV6-5 with TRBJ1-5, with D tentatively TRBD1 (5 bases). Germline CDR1 MNHEY, CDR2 SVGAGI. With 0 bases removed from V and 4 bases from J, the gap between germline ends came to 10 bases. This CDR3 is 15 amino acids long. CDR3 nucleotides: TGTGCCAGCAGTTACTCCGCGGGGGGTAATCAGCCCCAGCATTTT. Encoded protein: CASSYSAGGNQPQHF.

The V gene is TRBV11-2, the J gene TRBJ1-1; D perhaps matches TRBD1 (6 bases). V lost 3 bases, J lost 1 base, and 12 bases lay in between. The CDR3 spans 15 residues. Looked up from germline, CDR1 is SGHAT and CDR2 is FQNNGV. CDR3 loop: CASSFRRTANTEAFF. In DNA form, the CDR3 reads TGTGCCAGCAGCTTCCGTCGGACAGCGAACACTGAAGCTTTCTTT.

The chain couples TRBV19 to TRBJ1-3; no clear D gene. The CDR3 totals 14 residues. The V end was cut by 4 bases, the J end by 3 bases, with 10 bases between. Germline V gene lookup returns CDR1 LNHDA and CDR2 SQIVND (reference sequence). CDR3 nucleotide sequence: TGTGCCAGTAGTAACGGCCGCGGTGGAAACACCATATATTTT. This translates into CASSNGRGGNTIYF.